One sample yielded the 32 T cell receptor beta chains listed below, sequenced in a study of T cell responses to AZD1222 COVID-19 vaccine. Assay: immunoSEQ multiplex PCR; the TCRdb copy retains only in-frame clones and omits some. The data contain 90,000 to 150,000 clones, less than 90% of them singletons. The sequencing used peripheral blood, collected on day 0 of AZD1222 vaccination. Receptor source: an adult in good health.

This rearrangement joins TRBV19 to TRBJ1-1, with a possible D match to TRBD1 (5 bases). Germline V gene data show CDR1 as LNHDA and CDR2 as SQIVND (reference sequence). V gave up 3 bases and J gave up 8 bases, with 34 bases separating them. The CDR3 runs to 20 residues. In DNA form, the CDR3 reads TGTGCCAGTAGTATCCCCTTTCGTGAAATGGGCGGGGGTCCCGATATAGAAGCTTTCTTT. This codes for CASSIPFREMGGGPDIEAFF.

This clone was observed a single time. This CDR3 is CASSYSLDTNEQFF. The DNA of the CDR3 is TGTGCCAGCAGTTACTCACTCGATACCAATGAGCAGTTCTTC. The chain couples TRBV6-5 to TRBJ2-1; no reliable D call. This CDR3 spans 14 amino acids. Germline V gives CDR1 MNHEY, CDR2 SVGAGI. The V end was cut by 0 bases, the J end by 6 bases, with 9 bases between.

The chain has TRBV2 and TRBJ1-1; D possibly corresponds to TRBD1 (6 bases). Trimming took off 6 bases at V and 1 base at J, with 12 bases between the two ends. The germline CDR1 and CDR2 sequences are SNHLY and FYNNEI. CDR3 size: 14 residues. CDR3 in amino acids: CASSAGQQNTEAFF. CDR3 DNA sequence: TGTGCCAGCAGCGCAGGACAGCAGAACACTGAAGCTTTCTTT.

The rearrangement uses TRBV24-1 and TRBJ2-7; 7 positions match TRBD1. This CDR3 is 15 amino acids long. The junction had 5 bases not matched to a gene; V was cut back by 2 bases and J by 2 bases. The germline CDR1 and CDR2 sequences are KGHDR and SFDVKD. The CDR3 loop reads CATSDSRGPAYEQYF. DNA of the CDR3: TGTGCCACCAGTGATTCTAGGGGGCCAGCCTACGAGCAGTACTTC.

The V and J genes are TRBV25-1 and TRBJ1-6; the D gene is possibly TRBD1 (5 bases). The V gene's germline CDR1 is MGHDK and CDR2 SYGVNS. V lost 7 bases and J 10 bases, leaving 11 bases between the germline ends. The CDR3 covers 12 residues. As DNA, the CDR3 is TGTGCCAGCAAGCAGGGTGAATCACCCCTCCACTTT. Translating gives CASKQGESPLHF.

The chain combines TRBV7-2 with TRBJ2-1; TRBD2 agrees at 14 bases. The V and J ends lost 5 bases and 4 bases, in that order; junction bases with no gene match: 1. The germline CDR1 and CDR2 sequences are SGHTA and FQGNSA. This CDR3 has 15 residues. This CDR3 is CASSGTSGRYNEQFF. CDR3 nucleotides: TGTGCCAGCAGCGGGACTAGCGGGAGATACAATGAGCAGTTCTTC.

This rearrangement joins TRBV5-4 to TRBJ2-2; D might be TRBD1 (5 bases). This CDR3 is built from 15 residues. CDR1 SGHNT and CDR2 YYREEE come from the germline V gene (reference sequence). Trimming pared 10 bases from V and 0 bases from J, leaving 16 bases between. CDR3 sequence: CAVYTGFPNTGELFF. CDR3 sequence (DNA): TGTGCCGTTTACACAGGATTTCCGAACACCGGGGAGCTGTTTTTT.

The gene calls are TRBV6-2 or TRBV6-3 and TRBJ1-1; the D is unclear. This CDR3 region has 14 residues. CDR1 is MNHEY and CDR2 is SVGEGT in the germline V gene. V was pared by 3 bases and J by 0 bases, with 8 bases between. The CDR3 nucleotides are TGTGCCAGCAGTTATGACCCAATGAACACTGAAGCTTTCTTT. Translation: CASSYDPMNTEAFF.

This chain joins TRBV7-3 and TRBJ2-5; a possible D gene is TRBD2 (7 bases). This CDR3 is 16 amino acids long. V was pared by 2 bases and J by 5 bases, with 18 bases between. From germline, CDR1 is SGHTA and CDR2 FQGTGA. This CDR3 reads CASSLRSSGGWETQYF. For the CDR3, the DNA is TGTGCCAGCAGCTTACGGTCGTCGGGGGGCTGGGAGACCCAGTACTTC.

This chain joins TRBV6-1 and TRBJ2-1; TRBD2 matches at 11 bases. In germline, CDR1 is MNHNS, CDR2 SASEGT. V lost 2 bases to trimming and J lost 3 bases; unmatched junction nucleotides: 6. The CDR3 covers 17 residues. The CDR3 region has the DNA TGTGCCAGCAGTGAATCTTGGACTAGCGGGCACTACAATGAGCAGTTCTTC. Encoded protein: CASSESWTSGHYNEQFF.

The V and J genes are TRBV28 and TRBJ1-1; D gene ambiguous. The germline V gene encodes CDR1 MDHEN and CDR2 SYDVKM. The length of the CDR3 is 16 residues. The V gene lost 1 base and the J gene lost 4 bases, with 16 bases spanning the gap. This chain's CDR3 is CASSLSAGVGPTEAFF. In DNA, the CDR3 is TGTGCCAGCAGTTTATCGGCCGGGGTTGGCCCCACTGAAGCTTTCTTT.

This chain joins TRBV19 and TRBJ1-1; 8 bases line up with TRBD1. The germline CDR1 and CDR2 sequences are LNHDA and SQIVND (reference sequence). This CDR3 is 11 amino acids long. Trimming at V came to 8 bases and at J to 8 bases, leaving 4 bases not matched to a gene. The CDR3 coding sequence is TGTGCCAGTTATCAGGGGGCAGAAGCTTTCTTT. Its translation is CASYQGAEAFF.

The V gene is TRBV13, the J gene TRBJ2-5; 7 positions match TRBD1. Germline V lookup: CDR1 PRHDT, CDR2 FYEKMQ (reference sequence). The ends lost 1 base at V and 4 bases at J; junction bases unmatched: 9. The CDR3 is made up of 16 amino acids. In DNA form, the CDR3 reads TGTGCCAGCAGCTTAGTCCACGACAGGGTAGGAGAGACCCAGTACTTC. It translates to CASSLVHDRVGETQYF.

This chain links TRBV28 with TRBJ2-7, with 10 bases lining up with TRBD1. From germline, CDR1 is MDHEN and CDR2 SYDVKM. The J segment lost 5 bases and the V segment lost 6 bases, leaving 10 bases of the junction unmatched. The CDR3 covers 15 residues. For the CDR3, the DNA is TGTGCCAGCAGCCCCGAGACAGGGGGCTTAAACGAGCAGTACTTC. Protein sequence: CASSPETGGLNEQYF.

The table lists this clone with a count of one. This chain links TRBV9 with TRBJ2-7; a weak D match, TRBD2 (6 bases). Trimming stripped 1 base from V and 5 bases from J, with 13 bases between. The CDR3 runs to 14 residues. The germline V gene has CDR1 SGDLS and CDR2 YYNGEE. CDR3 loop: CASSVQGGQDEQYF. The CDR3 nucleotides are TGTGCCAGCAGCGTACAGGGAGGTCAGGACGAGCAGTACTTC.

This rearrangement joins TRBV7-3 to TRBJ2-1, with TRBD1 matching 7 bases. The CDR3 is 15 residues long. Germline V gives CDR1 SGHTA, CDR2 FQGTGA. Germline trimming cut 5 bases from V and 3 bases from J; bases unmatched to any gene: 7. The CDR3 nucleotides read TGTGCCAGCAGCCCCAAAGGGGGCGGCTACAATGAGCAGTTCTTC. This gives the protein CASSPKGGGYNEQFF. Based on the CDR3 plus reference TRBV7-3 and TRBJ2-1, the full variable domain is GAGVSQTPSNKVTEKGKYVELRCDPISGHTALYWYRQSLGQGPEFLIYFQGTGAADDSGLPNDRFFAVRPEGSVSTLKIQRTERGDSAVYLCASSPKGGGYNEQFFGPGTRLTVL.

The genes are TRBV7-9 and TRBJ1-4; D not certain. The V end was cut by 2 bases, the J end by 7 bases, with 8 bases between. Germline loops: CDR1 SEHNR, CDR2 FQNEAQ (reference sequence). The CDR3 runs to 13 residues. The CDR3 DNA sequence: TGTGCCAGCAGCTTACCGGGGATTGAAAAACTGTTTTTT. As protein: CASSLPGIEKLFF.

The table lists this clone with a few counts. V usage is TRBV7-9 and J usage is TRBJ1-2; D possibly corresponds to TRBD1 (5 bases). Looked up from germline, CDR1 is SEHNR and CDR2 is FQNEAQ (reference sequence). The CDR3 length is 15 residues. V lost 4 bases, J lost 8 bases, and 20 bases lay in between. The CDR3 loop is CASSSPRDTSWGYTF. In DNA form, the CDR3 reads TGTGCCAGCAGCTCCCCCAGGGATACCTCGTGGGGCTACACCTTC.

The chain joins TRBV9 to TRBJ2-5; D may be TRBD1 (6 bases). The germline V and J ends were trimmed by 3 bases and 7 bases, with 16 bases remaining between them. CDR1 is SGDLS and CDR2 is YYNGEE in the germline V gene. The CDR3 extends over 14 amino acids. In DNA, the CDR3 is TGTGCCAGCAGCGCCCCAGGGGCAGTCGGGACCCAGTACTTC. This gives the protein CASSAPGAVGTQYF.

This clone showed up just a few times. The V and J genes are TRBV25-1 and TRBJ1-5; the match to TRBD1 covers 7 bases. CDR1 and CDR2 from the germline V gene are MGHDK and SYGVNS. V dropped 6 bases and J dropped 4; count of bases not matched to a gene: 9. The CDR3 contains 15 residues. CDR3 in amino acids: CASSPTGSLNQPQHF. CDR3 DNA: TGTGCCAGCAGCCCGACAGGGTCGCTTAATCAGCCCCAGCATTTT. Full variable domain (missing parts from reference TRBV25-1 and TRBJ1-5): EADIYQTPRYLVIGTGKKITLECSQTMGHDKMYWYQQDPGMELHLIHYSYGVNSTEKGDLSSESTVSRIRTEHFPLTLESARPSHTSQYLCASSPTGSLNQPQHFGDGTRLSIL.

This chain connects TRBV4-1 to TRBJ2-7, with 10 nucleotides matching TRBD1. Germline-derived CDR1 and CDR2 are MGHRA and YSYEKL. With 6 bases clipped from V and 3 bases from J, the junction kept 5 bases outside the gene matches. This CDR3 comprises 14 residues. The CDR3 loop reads CASRRTGGNYEQYF. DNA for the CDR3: TGCGCCAGCAGACGGACAGGGGGTAACTACGAGCAGTACTTC.

The CDR3 bases are TGTGCCAGCAGCTTTAACAGGGAGGGGGGAAAACTGTTTTTT. As protein: CASSFNREGGKLFF. The chain employs TRBV7-2 and TRBJ1-4; D might be TRBD1 (6 bases). CDR1 SGHTA and CDR2 FQGNSA come from the germline V gene. The CDR3 is made up of 14 amino acids. Trimming took 3 bases from V and 10 from J, leaving 15 bases between them.

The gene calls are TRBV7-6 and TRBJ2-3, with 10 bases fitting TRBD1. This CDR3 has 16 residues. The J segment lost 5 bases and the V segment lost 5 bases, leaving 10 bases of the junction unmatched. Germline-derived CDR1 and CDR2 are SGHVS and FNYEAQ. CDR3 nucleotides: TGTGCCAGCAGCACCAGACAGGGGGCGGTGGGAGATACGCAGTATTTT. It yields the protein CASSTRQGAVGDTQYF.

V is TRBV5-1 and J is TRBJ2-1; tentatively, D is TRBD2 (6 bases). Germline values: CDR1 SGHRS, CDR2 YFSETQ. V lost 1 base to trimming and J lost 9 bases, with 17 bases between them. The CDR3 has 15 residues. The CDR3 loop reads CASSLRASEVSEQFF. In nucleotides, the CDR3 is TGCGCCAGCAGCTTGAGGGCTAGCGAGGTCAGTGAGCAGTTCTTC.

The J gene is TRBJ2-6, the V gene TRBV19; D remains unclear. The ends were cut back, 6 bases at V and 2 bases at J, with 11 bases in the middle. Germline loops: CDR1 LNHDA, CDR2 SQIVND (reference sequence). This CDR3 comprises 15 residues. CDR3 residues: CASSLLPPGANVLTF. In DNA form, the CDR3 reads TGTGCCAGTAGCTTATTACCCCCTGGGGCCAACGTCCTGACTTTC.

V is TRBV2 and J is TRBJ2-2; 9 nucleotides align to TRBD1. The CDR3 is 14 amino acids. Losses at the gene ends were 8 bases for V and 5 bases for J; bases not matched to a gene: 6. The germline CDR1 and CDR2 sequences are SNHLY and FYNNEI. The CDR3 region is CASGDRDKTGELFF. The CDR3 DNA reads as TGTGCCAGCGGGGACAGGGATAAGACCGGGGAGCTGTTTTTT.

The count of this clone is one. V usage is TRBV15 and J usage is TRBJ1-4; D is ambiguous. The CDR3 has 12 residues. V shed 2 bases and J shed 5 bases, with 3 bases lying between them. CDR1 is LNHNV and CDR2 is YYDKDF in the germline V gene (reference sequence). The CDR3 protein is CATSRWNEKLFF. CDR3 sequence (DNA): TGTGCCACCAGCAGATGGAATGAAAAACTGTTTTTT.

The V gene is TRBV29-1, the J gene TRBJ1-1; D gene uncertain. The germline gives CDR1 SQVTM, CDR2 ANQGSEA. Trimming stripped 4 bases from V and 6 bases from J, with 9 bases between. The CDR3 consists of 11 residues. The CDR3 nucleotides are TGCAGCGTTGTTCGGGGTGCTGAAGCTTTCTTT. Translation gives CSVVRGAEAFF.

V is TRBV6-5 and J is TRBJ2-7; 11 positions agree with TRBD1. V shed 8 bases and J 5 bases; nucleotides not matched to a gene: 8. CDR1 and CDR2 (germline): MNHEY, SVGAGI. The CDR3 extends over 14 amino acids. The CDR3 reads CASSGTGGIDEQYF. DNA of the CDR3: TGTGCCAGCTCCGGGACAGGGGGAATCGACGAGCAGTACTTC.

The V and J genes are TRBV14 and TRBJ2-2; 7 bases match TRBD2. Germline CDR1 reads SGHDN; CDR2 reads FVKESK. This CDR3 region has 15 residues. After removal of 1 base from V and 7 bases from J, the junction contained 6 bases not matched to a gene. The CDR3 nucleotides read TGTGCCAGCAGCCAAGTTGCGGGAGCGGGCGGGGAGCTGTTTTTT. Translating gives CASSQVAGAGGELFF.

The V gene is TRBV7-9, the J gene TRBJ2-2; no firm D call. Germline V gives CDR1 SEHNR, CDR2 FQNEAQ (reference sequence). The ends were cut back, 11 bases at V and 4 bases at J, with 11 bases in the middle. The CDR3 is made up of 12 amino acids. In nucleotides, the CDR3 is TGTGCCTGTCTCCCGAGCACCGGGGAGCTGTTTTTT. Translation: CACLPSTGELFF.

CDR3 loop: CASSRIGGTGELFF. The DNA for the CDR3 is TGTGCCAGTAGTAGAATAGGGGGAACCGGGGAGCTGTTTTTT. V gene TRBV19 combines with J gene TRBJ2-2, with a possible D match to TRBD1 (6 bases). V lost 4 bases to trimming and J lost 5 bases, with 11 bases between them. CDR3 length equals 14 residues. Per germline, CDR1 LNHDA and CDR2 SQIVND (reference sequence).